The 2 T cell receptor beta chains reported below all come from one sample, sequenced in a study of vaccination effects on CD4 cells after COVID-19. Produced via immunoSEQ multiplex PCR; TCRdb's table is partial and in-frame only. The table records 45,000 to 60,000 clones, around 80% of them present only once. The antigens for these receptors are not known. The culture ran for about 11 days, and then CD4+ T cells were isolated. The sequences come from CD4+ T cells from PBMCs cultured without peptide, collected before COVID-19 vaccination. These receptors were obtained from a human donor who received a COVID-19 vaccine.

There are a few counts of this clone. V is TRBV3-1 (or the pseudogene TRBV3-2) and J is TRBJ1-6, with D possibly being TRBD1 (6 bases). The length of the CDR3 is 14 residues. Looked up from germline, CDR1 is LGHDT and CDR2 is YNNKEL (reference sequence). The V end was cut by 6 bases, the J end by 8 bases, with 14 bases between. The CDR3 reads CASSPDSGYSPLHF. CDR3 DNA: TGTGCCAGCAGTCCGGACAGTGGTTATTCACCCCTCCACTTT.

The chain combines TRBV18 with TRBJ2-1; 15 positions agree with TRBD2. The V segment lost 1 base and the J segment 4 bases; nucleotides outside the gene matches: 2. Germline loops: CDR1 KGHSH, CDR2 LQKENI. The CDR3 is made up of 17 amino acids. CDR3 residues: CASSPRTSGGAYNEQFF. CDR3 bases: TGTGCCAGCTCACCACGGACTAGCGGGGGGGCTTACAATGAGCAGTTCTTC.